This TCR beta chain stems from a study of cytomegalovirus exposure and HLA in healthy donors. Germline V lookup: CDR1 SGHNT, CDR2 YYREEE (reference sequence). The CDR3 extends over 15 amino acids. With 5 bases clipped from V and 6 bases from J, the junction kept 12 bases outside the gene matches. On this clone: Its antigen is as yet unknown.

Notes on the study in general: Versus the roughly 700-donor mean, an Asian-associated ancestry cluster reportedly showed fewer N-insertions in a later analysis. Several of the most significant clusters appeared, in a later analysis, to be linked to common viral pathogens. The study had only CMV serostatus as immune exposure information. A missense DCLRE1C variant was associated with V- and J-gene trimming of TCR beta chains in a later analysis, and an independent cohort replicated the association.

Both 60 Vbeta primers and 13 Jbeta primers went into the PCR. TCRdb's table, derived via immunoSEQ multiplex PCR, lists solely in-frame clones and lacks some. The sample lists some 140,000 clones; roughly 76% were seen once. The sample consisted of PBMCs. The chain employs TRBV5-4 and TRBJ1-2; 8 nucleotides align to TRBD1. The clonotype originates from a woman in her thirties or forties in good health and CMV-seronegative. The CDR3 region is CASSSGTGPPDGYTF. The CDR3 DNA reads as TGTGCCAGCAGTTCCGGGACAGGACCGCCCGATGGCTACACCTTC.